This TCR beta chain comes out of a study of cytomegalovirus exposure and HLA in healthy donors. Researchers ran the PCR with 60 Vbeta and 13 Jbeta primers. Profiling relied on immunoSEQ multiplex PCR, and the TCRdb table lists in-frame clones only, not all of them. The sample has around 200,000 clones, about 74% seen once. The V gene lost 5 bases and the J gene lost 3 bases, with 10 bases spanning the gap. CDR3 size: 13 residues. Germline CDR1 and CDR2: SGHAT and FQDESV (reference sequence). The V gene is TRBV11-1, the J gene TRBJ1-2; possibly TRBD1 for D (6 bases). The specimen sequenced was PBMCs. The source is a man aged 35 to 55 in good health and CMV-seronegative. In nucleotides, the CDR3 is TGTGCCAGCAGCCAAGCAGGGGACTATGGCTACACCTTC. Translated: CASSQAGDYGYTF.